One TCR beta chain is described in this entry. Its antigen is undetermined. Trimming shortened V by 6 bases and J by 3 bases, and 12 bases separated the two germline ends. The CDR3 loop spans 13 amino acids. Germline V gene data show CDR1 as MNHNY and CDR2 as SVGAGI (reference sequence). This entry is derived from a study of cytomegalovirus exposure and HLA in healthy donors. Study-level findings and limits: Donors were assumed by presence/absence analyses to have roughly uniform sequencing depth.

Both 60 Vbeta primers and 13 Jbeta primers went into the PCR. The data were produced by immunoSEQ multiplex PCR, yet TCRdb's version contains in-frame clones alone and is incomplete. Its listing shows 100,000 to 150,000 clones. The rearrangement uses TRBV6-6 and TRBJ2-7, with D possibly TRBD1 on 6 matching bases. The sequenced sample consisted of PBMCs. The sequence derives from a man aged 35 to 55 in good health and CMV-seronegative. CDR3 in DNA: TGTGCCAGCAGGGGGGACACCTTCTACGAGCAGTACTTC. It yields the protein CASRGDTFYEQYF.